The subject of this entry is one TCR beta chain. With V trimmed by 3 bases and J by 6 bases, 8 bases remained unmatched. This CDR3 comprises 16 residues. Germline-derived CDR1 and CDR2 are LGHDT and YNNKEL (reference sequence). These data are taken from a study of T cell responses to AZD1222 COVID-19 vaccine. Assay: immunoSEQ multiplex PCR; the TCRdb copy retains only in-frame clones and omits some. The sample holds 120,000 to 150,000 clones, roughly 92% seen once. The receptor's source is an adult who received the AZD1222 COVID-19 vaccine. Sequencing used peripheral blood, obtained 28 days after the second AZD1222 dose. The chain carries TRBV3-1 (or the pseudogene TRBV3-2) and TRBJ2-2; 9 bases are a match to TRBD1. The CDR3 loop reads CASSQLLHRGPGELFF. As DNA, the CDR3 is TGTGCCAGCAGCCAGCTCCTTCACAGGGGGCCCGGGGAGCTGTTTTTT.